This passage covers 21 T cell receptor beta chains from one sample sequenced in a study of Graves' ophthalmopathy and Graves' hyperthyroidism. For repertoire sequencing, the TCR beta CDR3 regions were amplified from RNA transcripts. Following a first-round RT-PCR that used HTBI primers, a second-round multiplex PCR was carried out. TCRdb re-derived calls from the multiplex PCR reads in MiXCR, one entry per CDR3 protein. The data hold about 220,000 distinct CDR3 sequences, with under 25% observed a single time. Sequenced: peripheral blood. These receptors originate from a woman aged 50 to 65 with Graves' ophthalmopathy.

For this clonotype: At one boundary the junction diverges from the germline segment, which might be a read error. The chain couples TRBV28 to TRBJ2-5; D call uncertain. CDR3 length: 12 residues. Germline-derived CDR1 and CDR2 are MDHEN and SYDVKM. CDR3 residues: CVSSPPIGTQYF. CDR3 DNA sequence: TGTGTCAGCAGTCCCCCGATCGGGACCCAGTACTTC.

The table lists this clonotype with many counts. The CDR3 region is CASSARTGGLSPLHF. CDR3 sequence (DNA): TGTGCCAGCAGCGCCCGGACAGGGGGCCTTTCACCCCTCCACTTT. This chain links TRBV7-2 with TRBJ1-6, with TRBD1 matching over 11 bases. Germline V CDR1 and CDR2: SGHTA, FQGNSA. There are 15 residues in the CDR3. The ends lost 5 bases at V and 9 bases at J; junction bases unmatched: 6.

The rearrangement uses TRBV19 and TRBJ1-2; D is ambiguous. The ends were cut back, 4 bases at V and 8 bases at J, with 17 bases in the middle. Germline CDR1 LNHDA, CDR2 SQIVND (reference sequence). The CDR3 extends over 14 amino acids. The CDR3 here is CASSTTTRMGGYTF. The DNA of the CDR3 is TGTGCCAGTAGTACCACGACCAGGATGGGGGGCTACACCTTC.

Only a few counts were recorded for this clonotype. The rearrangement joins TRBV9 to TRBJ2-2, with D hard to call. The CDR3 extends over 12 amino acids. From germline, CDR1 is SGDLS and CDR2 YYNGEE. With 3 bases removed from V and 4 bases from J, the gap between germline ends came to 4 bases. Here the CDR3 DNA reads TGTGCCAGCAGCGCCATCACCGGGGAGCTGTTTTTT. It is translated as CASSAITGELFF.

This chain joins TRBV12-3 or TRBV12-4 and TRBJ2-7, with D perhaps TRBD1 (5 bases). CDR3 length equals 15 residues. V was trimmed by 5 bases and J by 5 bases, leaving 19 bases between them. In DNA, the CDR3 is TGTGCCAGCAGTCCAGATGGGGCTTGGATGGACGAGCAGTACTTC. Protein: CASSPDGAWMDEQYF.

Ten or more counts support this clonotype. The V gene is TRBV20-1, the J gene TRBJ1-2, with TRBD1 as a possible D gene (6 bases). Per germline, CDR1 DFQATT and CDR2 SNEGSKA (reference sequence). CDR3 length: 14 residues. With 1 base removed from V and 7 bases from J, the gap between germline ends came to 16 bases. The CDR3 coding sequence is TGCAGTGCTAGAGGGGCCGGGGGCTTGGGTGGCTACACCTTC. Protein: CSARGAGGLGGYTF.

This clonotype was seen at least ten times. V is TRBV12-3 or TRBV12-4 and J is TRBJ1-5; 8 bases are shared with TRBD1. This CDR3 region has 14 residues. The V and J ends lost 6 bases and 5 bases, in that order; junction bases with no gene match: 6. CDR3 nucleotides: TGTGCCAGCAGCCCGGACAGGGCCCATCAGCCCCAGCATTTT. Its protein product is CASSPDRAHQPQHF.

This clonotype was counted many times. CDR3 in DNA: TGCGCCAGCAGTGAGTCGGGGACACTTACTTACGAGCAGTACTTC. This gives the protein CASSESGTLTYEQYF. V is TRBV10-2 and J is TRBJ2-7; perhaps TRBD1 as D (6 bases). V was trimmed by 0 bases and J by 4 bases, leaving 13 bases between them. The CDR3 extends over 15 amino acids. Germline V gene sequence: CDR1 WSHSY, CDR2 SAAADI.

Ten or more counts support this clonotype. The V and J genes are TRBV30 and TRBJ1-1; D gene uncertain. The V gene's germline CDR1 is GTSNPN and CDR2 SVGIG (reference sequence). Trimming removed 3 bases from V and 3 bases from J, with 11 bases in between. CDR3 length: 13 amino acids. CDR3 sequence: CAWSFSIDTEAFF. Written as DNA, the CDR3 is TGTGCCTGGAGCTTTTCTATTGACACTGAAGCTTTCTTT.

This chain joins TRBV5-1 and TRBJ1-1; the match to TRBD1 covers 7 bases. Germline V gene lookup returns CDR1 SGHRS and CDR2 YFSETQ. Germline trimming cut 0 bases from V and 3 bases from J; bases unmatched to any gene: 14. CDR3 length equals 18 residues. The chain's CDR3 is CASSLAVRTGREDTEAFF. Here the CDR3 DNA reads TGCGCCAGCAGCTTGGCCGTTAGGACAGGTCGAGAAGACACTGAAGCTTTCTTT.

The chain combines TRBV19 with TRBJ2-7; D is uncertain. The V end was cut by 6 bases, the J end by 3 bases, with 24 bases between. The CDR3 runs 17 residues. Germline loops: CDR1 LNHDA, CDR2 SQIVND (reference sequence). CDR3 amino acids: CASRGSSRQEDNYEQYF. The CDR3 region has the DNA TGTGCCAGTAGGGGCTCGTCCAGACAAGAAGATAACTACGAGCAGTACTTC.

This clonotype has a single count. The chain uses TRBV29-1 and TRBJ1-2; TRBD1 matches at 8 bases. CDR3 size: 13 residues. The germline gives CDR1 SQVTM, CDR2 ANQGSEA. V lost 6 bases and J lost 7; bases outside the gene matches: 10. CDR3 nucleotide sequence: TGCAGCGTCATCCGGACAGGGAATGTTGGCTACACCTTC. This encodes CSVIRTGNVGYTF.

A remark on this clonotype: A single base separates this from a much larger clone, so it may be a read error. CDR3 DNA: TGCGCCAGCAGCGCCGGACAGGAAGAGACCCAGTACTTC. It translates to CASSAGQEETQYF. The chain recombines TRBV5-1 with TRBJ2-5, with 7 positions matching TRBD1. The J segment lost 3 bases and the V segment lost 4 bases, leaving 3 bases of the junction unmatched. The germline V gene has CDR1 SGHRS and CDR2 YFSETQ. The CDR3 sequence is 13 residues long. Based on the CDR3 plus reference TRBV5-1 and TRBJ2-5, the full variable domain is KAGVTQTPRYLIKTRGQQVTLSCSPISGHRSVSWYQQTPGQGLQFLFEYFSETQRNKGNFPGRFSGRQFSNSRSEMNVSTLELGDSALYLCASSAGQEETQYFGPGTRLLVL.

This clonotype was seen many times. The chain combines TRBV28 with TRBJ2-7, with 10 bases identical to TRBD1. Germline CDR1 is MDHEN and CDR2 is SYDVKM. The CDR3 covers 14 residues. The V segment lost 9 bases and the J segment 7 bases; nucleotides outside the gene matches: 12. The CDR3, as DNA: TGTGCCAGTCAAATGCCCGGGACAGGGGTTGAGCAGTACTTC. Translation gives CASQMPGTGVEQYF.

The CDR3 protein is CASRGTGEIGGAFF. For the CDR3, the DNA is TGTGCCAGCAGGGGGACAGGGGAGATTGGCGGAGCTTTCTTT. The chain has TRBV6-1 and TRBJ1-1, with TRBD1 matching 10 bases. CDR1 and CDR2 from the germline V gene are MNHNS and SASEGT. The CDR3 extends over 14 amino acids. V lost 6 bases, J lost 10 bases, and 11 bases stayed unmatched.

Many counts were recorded for this clonotype. The chain recombines TRBV2 with TRBJ2-7, with 10 bases identical to TRBD2. The V gene end was trimmed by 9 bases and the J gene end by 2 bases; junction bases not matched to a gene: 4. This CDR3 has 13 residues. Germline V gene data show CDR1 as SNHLY and CDR2 as FYNNEI. The CDR3 protein is CARTSGRAYEQYF. The DNA for the CDR3 is TGTGCCAGGACGAGCGGGAGGGCCTACGAGCAGTACTTC. The full variable domain, its missing parts supplied by reference TRBV2 and TRBJ2-7, is EPEVTQTPSHQVTQMGQEVILRCVPISNHLYFYWYRQILGQKVEFLVSFYNNEISEKSEIFDDQFSVERPDGSNFTLKIRSTKLEDSAMYFCARTSGRAYEQYFGPGTRLTVT.

This chain connects TRBV24-1 to TRBJ2-5, with TRBD2 matching over 11 bases. The germline CDR1 and CDR2 sequences are KGHDR and SFDVKD. The CDR3 length is 17 residues. The ends lost 5 bases at V and 1 base at J; junction bases unmatched: 8. Here the CDR3 reads CATSGSDSGRGQETQYF. Here the CDR3 DNA reads TGTGCCACCAGTGGTTCCGATAGCGGGAGGGGCCAAGAGACCCAGTACTTC.

This clonotype was counted a single time. With a much larger clone just one base away, this may be a read error. This chain's CDR3 is CASTPGTNTEAFF. The CDR3 DNA follows: TGTGCCAGCACCCCCGGGACGAACACTGAAGCTTTCTTT. The chain links TRBV10-3 to TRBJ1-1; possibly TRBD1 for D (5 bases). The V end lost 10 bases, the J end lost 1 base, and 13 bases lay between the germline ends. The CDR3 has 13 amino acids. From germline, CDR1 is ENHRY and CDR2 SYGVKD.

This clonotype was counted many times. The genes are TRBV2 and TRBJ2-7; tentatively, D is TRBD1 (5 bases). The CDR3 is 13 amino acids. The V gene lost 2 bases and the J gene lost 3 bases, with 8 bases spanning the gap. The germline gives CDR1 SNHLY, CDR2 FYNNEI. CDR3 residues: CASSEQGRYEQYF. The CDR3 region has the DNA TGTGCCAGCAGTGAACAGGGTCGCTACGAGCAGTACTTC.

This clonotype has at least ten counts. This chain connects TRBV19 to TRBJ1-1; D uncertain. V was cut by 7 bases and J by 2 bases, with 11 bases left in between. The CDR3 runs to 13 residues. Germline assignment: CDR1 LNHDA and CDR2 SQIVND (reference sequence). The DNA for the CDR3 is TGTGCCAGTAACGGAAGATTAAACACTGAAGCTTTCTTT. Protein sequence: CASNGRLNTEAFF.

This clonotype was recorded a few times. V gene TRBV9 combines with J gene TRBJ2-7; a weak D match, TRBD2 (5 bases). Germline V CDR1 and CDR2: SGDLS, YYNGEE. There are 15 residues in the CDR3. V was shortened by 2 bases and J by 0 bases, with 12 bases between the two germline ends. CDR3: CASSVGLPSSYEQYF. DNA for the CDR3: TGTGCCAGCAGCGTCGGACTCCCGAGCTCCTACGAGCAGTACTTC.